This T cell receptor beta chain was sequenced during a study of Ad26.COV2.S vaccination and SARS-CoV-2 variants. Turning to the study itself: Once or twice, 56 days apart, Ad26.COV2.S was delivered intramuscularly.

Broader study findings: Placebo recipients had lower spike-specific TCR breadth than vaccine recipients. Reported findings describe substantial breadth in spike-specific CD8+ and CD4+ T cell responses following vaccination.

Sequencing used immunoSEQ multiplex PCR; TCRdb keeps in-frame clones, though not all of them. The sample includes 240,000 or so clones, 88% of them seen just once. Trimming shortened V by 6 bases and J by 3 bases, and 21 bases separated the two germline ends. The V gene's germline CDR1 is SGHAT and CDR2 FQNNGV. CDR3 length equals 16 residues. Concerning this clone: What it binds is unknown.

Sample treatment: about 20 received Ad26.COV2.S at low or high dose, single or two shots; about 5 received placebo; per-sample allocation not given. At day 63 after the first vaccine or placebo injection, samples were drawn. An Ad26 vector that expressed Wuhan-strain SARS-CoV-2 spike constituted the vaccine. The receptor was isolated from a person aged 18-60 years who received the Ad26.COV2.S COVID-19 vaccine or a placebo. Sequenced here: peripheral blood, sampled in a trial of Ad26.COV2.S vaccine versus placebo. The chain links TRBV11-2 to TRBJ2-7, with D perhaps matching TRBD1 (5 bases). CDR3 in amino acids: CASSPWLGGAHYEQYF. CDR3 nucleotide sequence: TGTGCCAGCAGTCCCTGGTTGGGTGGGGCCCACTACGAGCAGTACTTC.